The 9 T cell receptor beta chains in this list originate from one sample, sequenced in a study of sequential checkpoint blockade in melanoma. Sequencing used immunoSEQ multiplex PCR; TCRdb keeps in-frame clones, though not all of them. The table records 9,000 to 15,000 clones, about 86% of them present only once. Indicated treatment: randomized to nivolumab then ipilimumab (arm A) or the reverse (arm B). The sequences come from CD8+ T cells sorted from blood (inferred from file names), collected from a patient given nivolumab and ipilimumab in sequence. These receptors all stem from a human donor with melanoma.

The chain carries TRBV29-1 and TRBJ2-3, with 10 bases fitting TRBD2. The CDR3 consists of 16 residues. J gave up 4 bases and V 3 bases, and 10 bases lay outside the gene matches. Per the germline V gene, CDR1 is SQVTM and CDR2 is ANQGSEA. As DNA, the CDR3 is TGCAGCGTTGAGTTCGGCTCGGGACTAGCGCCAGATACGCAGTATTTT. It encodes CSVEFGSGLAPDTQYF.

This clone appeared once. The rearrangement uses TRBV4-1 and TRBJ1-5; unclear D gene. The CDR3 spans 15 residues. The V and J ends lost 0 bases and 7 bases respectively, with 13 bases between them. Looked up from germline, CDR1 is MGHRA and CDR2 is YSYEKL. CDR3 sequence: CASSQEGAVGQPQHF. CDR3 in DNA: TGCGCCAGCAGCCAAGAGGGAGCAGTGGGGCAGCCCCAGCATTTT.

As for this clone: Relative to the germline gene, one junction end is altered; a read error may explain this. The rearrangement links TRBV7-9 to TRBJ1-2; possibly TRBD1 for D (5 bases). The CDR3 has 16 residues. Germline V CDR1 and CDR2: SEHNR, FQNEAQ (reference sequence). The CDR3 protein is CASSQDASGVGYGYTF. The CDR3 DNA reads as TGCGCCAGCAGCCAAGATGCCTCGGGGGTGGGCTATGGCTACACCTTC.

The chain employs TRBV25-1 and TRBJ1-4; no reliable D call. The CDR3 length is 15 residues. Germline lookup yields CDR1 MGHDK and CDR2 SYGVNS. Trimming took 0 bases from V and 4 from J, leaving 9 bases between them. The CDR3 DNA reads TGTGCCAGCAGTGAATATTACAGCATTAATGAAAAACTGTTTTTT. Residues: CASSEYYSINEKLFF. Based on the CDR3 plus reference TRBV25-1 and TRBJ1-4, the full variable domain is EADIYQTPRYLVIGTGKKITLECSQTMGHDKMYWYQQDPGMELHLIHYSYGVNSTEKGDLSSESTVSRIRTEHFPLTLESARPSHTSQYLCASSEYYSINEKLFFGSGTQLSVL.

This rearrangement joins TRBV6-1 to TRBJ1-2; D remains ambiguous. Looked up from germline, CDR1 is MNHNS and CDR2 is SASEGT. The germline V and J ends were trimmed by 1 base and 5 bases, with 11 bases remaining between them. CDR3 size: 14 residues. As DNA, the CDR3 is TGTGCCAGCAGTGAAGGGGAGGGAGGGTATGGCTACACCTTC. This sequence encodes CASSEGEGGYGYTF.

The chain couples TRBV7-6 to TRBJ2-3; 11 positions match TRBD2. CDR1 is SGHVS, CDR2 FNYEAQ, per germline. V lost 2 bases and J lost 4; bases outside the gene matches: 11. The CDR3 has 18 residues. The CDR3 sequence is CASSLLPRTSGRADTQYF. For the CDR3, the DNA is TGTGCCAGCAGCTTACTCCCAAGGACTAGCGGGCGTGCAGATACGCAGTATTTT.

By share, this clone counts as hyperexpanded. The chain recombines TRBV27 with TRBJ1-2, with TRBD1 matching over 9 bases. Germline values: CDR1 MNHEY, CDR2 SMNVEV (reference sequence). With 5 bases clipped from V and 3 bases from J, the junction kept 13 bases outside the gene matches. The CDR3 sequence is 17 residues long. The CDR3 region is CASSDGTGQGSYYGYTF. The DNA for the CDR3 is TGTGCCAGCAGTGACGGCACGGGACAGGGAAGTTACTATGGCTACACCTTC.

This chain connects TRBV9 to TRBJ2-2; tentatively, D is TRBD1 (6 bases). V lost 4 bases and J 0 bases, leaving 16 bases between the germline ends. The CDR3 has 17 residues. Germline V lookup: CDR1 SGDLS, CDR2 YYNGEE. In DNA, the CDR3 is TGTGCCAGCAGCATCCCGACCGGGACACCGAACACCGGGGAGCTGTTTTTT. As protein: CASSIPTGTPNTGELFF.

The genes are TRBV19 and TRBJ2-1, with TRBD1 identical over 8 bases. The ends lost 1 base at V and 2 bases at J; junction bases unmatched: 1. Germline V gives CDR1 LNHDA, CDR2 SQIVND (reference sequence). The CDR3 spans 15 residues. The CDR3 is CASSIGTGTYNEQFF. The CDR3 nucleotides read TGTGCCAGTAGTATAGGGACAGGGACCTACAATGAGCAGTTCTTC.